These 10 T cell receptor beta chains were all obtained from the same sample, sequenced in a study of blood T cell repertoires in COVID-19. Sequencing was performed with immunoSEQ multiplex PCR; in TCRdb, only in-frame clones are kept and a portion is missing. The table has fewer than 400,000 clones, just under 90% seen once. Sequences were obtained from PBMCs or T cells enriched from blood (not recorded which). These receptors came from a woman between 45 and 60 years old who had recovered from COVID-19.

CDR3 region: CASSLAPTGGNTEAFF. DNA of the CDR3: TGCGCCAGCAGCTTGGCACCCACCGGGGGGAACACTGAAGCTTTCTTT. The V and J genes are TRBV5-1 and TRBJ1-1; D is possibly TRBD1 (5 bases). Trimming took off 0 bases at V and 1 base at J, with 13 bases between the two ends. This CDR3 spans 16 amino acids. CDR1 and CDR2 from the germline V gene are SGHRS and YFSETQ.

Remarks on this clone: The same CDR3 can be traced to other DNA sequences in this sample. V is TRBV2 and J is TRBJ2-3; 7 bases map to TRBD2. Germline values: CDR1 SNHLY, CDR2 FYNNEI. The CDR3 length is 18 residues. The trim removed 1 base at V and 0 bases at J, leaving 10 bases unmatched. CDR3 sequence reads: CASSEDSRTSPSTDTQYF. The CDR3 DNA sequence: TGTGCCAGCAGTGAAGATTCTAGGACTAGTCCAAGCACAGATACGCAGTATTTT.

This clone was recorded once. The chain is built from TRBV6-5 and TRBJ2-7, with D possibly matching TRBD1 (6 bases). V lost 7 bases and J 7 bases, leaving 23 bases between the germline ends. This CDR3 is built from 15 residues. Germline assignment: CDR1 MNHEY and CDR2 SVGAGI. In DNA, the CDR3 is TGTGCCAGCACTCTAACCGGGACAAGTTCTGGAGAGCAGTACTTC. This gives the protein CASTLTGTSSGEQYF.

This clone appeared a few times. The chain joins TRBV15 to TRBJ1-2; D is uncertain. The ends were cut back, 5 bases at V and 8 bases at J, with 15 bases in the middle. Looked up from germline, CDR1 is LNHNV and CDR2 is YYDKDF (reference sequence). The CDR3 sequence is 13 residues long. CDR3 residues: CATSAVGVGGYTF. Written as DNA, the CDR3 is TGTGCCACCAGCGCCGTGGGTGTCGGGGGCTACACCTTC.

The rearrangement uses TRBV5-4 and TRBJ1-3; D may be TRBD1 (6 bases). The length of the CDR3 is 14 residues. Trimming removed 4 bases at V and 4 bases at J, with 12 bases between. CDR1 SGHNT and CDR2 YYREEE come from the germline V gene (reference sequence). The CDR3 DNA reads as TGTGCCAGCAGCCCTACAGGGTCGGGAAACACCATATATTTT. It codes for CASSPTGSGNTIYF.

The V gene is TRBV4-1, the J gene TRBJ1-1; perhaps TRBD1 as D (5 bases). CDR3 length equals 15 residues. V was clipped by 0 bases and J by 0 bases, with 8 bases between them. CDR1 and CDR2 from the germline V gene are MGHRA and YSYEKL. In DNA, the CDR3 is TGCGCCAGCAGCCAAGATCCGGGGGTGAACACTGAAGCTTTCTTT. Protein product: CASSQDPGVNTEAFF.

V and J are TRBV25-1 and TRBJ1-2; possibly TRBD1 for D (5 bases). The V gene lost 5 bases and the J gene lost 8 bases, with 18 bases spanning the gap. The CDR3 has 14 residues. The germline V gene has CDR1 MGHDK and CDR2 SYGVNS. The CDR3 DNA reads TGTGCCAGCAGTCCCACTGGGGCAGCTTTGGGCTACACCTTC. It is translated as CASSPTGAALGYTF.

Only one count was recorded for this clone. V gene TRBV27 combines with J gene TRBJ1-6, with D possibly being TRBD1 (6 bases). The ends were cut back, 7 bases at V and 6 bases at J, with 16 bases in the middle. CDR1 MNHEY and CDR2 SMNVEV come from the germline V gene (reference sequence). This CDR3 contains 15 residues. The CDR3 DNA follows: TGTGCCAGCAAATCTCTGGGGGCCTCTAATTCACCCCTCCACTTT. It translates to CASKSLGASNSPLHF.

This clone was seen a single time. The chain employs TRBV24-1 and TRBJ1-2, with D possibly matching TRBD1 (5 bases). V lost 9 bases to trimming and J lost 8 bases, with 15 bases between them. The CDR3 length is 12 residues. Germline V CDR1 and CDR2: KGHDR, SFDVKD. The CDR3 DNA follows: TGTGCCACCCGATTCCCGGGGGAAGGCTACACCTTC. Amino acid sequence: CATRFPGEGYTF.

The chain has TRBV30 and TRBJ1-5; D gene unclear. This CDR3 spans 14 amino acids. Trimming shortened V by 0 bases and J by 1 base, and 7 bases separated the two germline ends. Germline CDR1 is GTSNPN and CDR2 is SVGIG (reference sequence). The CDR3 DNA reads TGTGCCTGGAGTGTACCCGGGAGCAATCAGCCCCAGCATTTT. It translates to CAWSVPGSNQPQHF.